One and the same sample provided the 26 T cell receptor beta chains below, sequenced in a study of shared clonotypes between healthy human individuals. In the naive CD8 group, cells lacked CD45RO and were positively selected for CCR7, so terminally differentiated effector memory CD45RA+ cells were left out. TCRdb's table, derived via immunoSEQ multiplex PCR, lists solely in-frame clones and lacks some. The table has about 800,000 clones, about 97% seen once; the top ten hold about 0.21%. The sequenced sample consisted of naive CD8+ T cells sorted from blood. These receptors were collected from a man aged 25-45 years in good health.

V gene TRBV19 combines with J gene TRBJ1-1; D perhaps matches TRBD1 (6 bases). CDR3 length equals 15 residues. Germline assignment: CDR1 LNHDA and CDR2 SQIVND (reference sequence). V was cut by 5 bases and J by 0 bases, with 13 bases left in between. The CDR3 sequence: CASSEGRGMNTEAFF. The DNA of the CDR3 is TGTGCCAGTAGTGAAGGCAGGGGTATGAACACTGAAGCTTTCTTT.

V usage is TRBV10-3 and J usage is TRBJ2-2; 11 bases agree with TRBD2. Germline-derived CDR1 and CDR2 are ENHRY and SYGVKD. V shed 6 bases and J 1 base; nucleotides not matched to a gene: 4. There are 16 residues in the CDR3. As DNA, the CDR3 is TGTGCCATCAGGACCGGGACTAGCGGGAACACCGGGGAGCTGTTTTTT. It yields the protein CAIRTGTSGNTGELFF.

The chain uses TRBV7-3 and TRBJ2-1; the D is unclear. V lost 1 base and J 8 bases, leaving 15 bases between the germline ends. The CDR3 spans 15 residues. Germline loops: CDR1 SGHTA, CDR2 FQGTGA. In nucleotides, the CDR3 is TGTGCCAGCAGCTTAAACCAGGCCTTCGTCGATGAGCAGTTCTTC. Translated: CASSLNQAFVDEQFF.

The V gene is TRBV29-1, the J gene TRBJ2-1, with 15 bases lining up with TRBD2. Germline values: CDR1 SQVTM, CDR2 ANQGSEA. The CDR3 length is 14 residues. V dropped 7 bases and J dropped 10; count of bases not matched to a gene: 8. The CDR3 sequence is CSALGGLAGGEQFF. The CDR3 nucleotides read TGCAGCGCCCTTGGTGGACTAGCGGGAGGGGAGCAGTTCTTC.

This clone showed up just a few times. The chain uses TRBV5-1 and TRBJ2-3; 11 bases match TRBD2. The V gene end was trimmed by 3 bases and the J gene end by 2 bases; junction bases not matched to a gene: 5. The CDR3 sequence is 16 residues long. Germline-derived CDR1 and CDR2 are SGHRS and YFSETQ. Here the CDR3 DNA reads TGCGCCAGCAGCTACAGACTAGCGGGGATCACAGATACGCAGTATTTT. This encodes CASSYRLAGITDTQYF.

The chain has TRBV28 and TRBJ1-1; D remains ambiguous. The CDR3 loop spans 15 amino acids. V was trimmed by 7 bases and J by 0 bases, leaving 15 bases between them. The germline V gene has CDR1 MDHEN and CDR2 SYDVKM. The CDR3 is CASTPLTVMNTEAFF. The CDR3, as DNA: TGTGCCAGCACCCCCCTGACTGTTATGAACACTGAAGCTTTCTTT.

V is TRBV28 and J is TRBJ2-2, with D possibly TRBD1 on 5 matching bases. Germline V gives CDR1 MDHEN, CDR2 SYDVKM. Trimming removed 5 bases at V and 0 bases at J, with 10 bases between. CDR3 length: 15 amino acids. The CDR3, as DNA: TGTGCCAGCAGTAGCAGGGCCGCGAACACCGGGGAGCTGTTTTTT. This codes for CASSSRAANTGELFF.

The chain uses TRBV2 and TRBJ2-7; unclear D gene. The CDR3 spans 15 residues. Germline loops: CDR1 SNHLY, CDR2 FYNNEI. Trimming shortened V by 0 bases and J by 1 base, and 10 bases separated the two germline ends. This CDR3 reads CASSEAGKSSYEQYF. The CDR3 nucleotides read TGTGCCAGCAGTGAAGCTGGCAAGTCATCCTACGAGCAGTACTTC.

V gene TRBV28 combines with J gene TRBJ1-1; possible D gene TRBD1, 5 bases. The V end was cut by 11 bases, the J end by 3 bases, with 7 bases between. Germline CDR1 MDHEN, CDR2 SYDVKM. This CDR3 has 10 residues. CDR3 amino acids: CAGGDTEAFF. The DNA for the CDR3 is TGTGCCGGGGGGGACACTGAAGCTTTCTTT.

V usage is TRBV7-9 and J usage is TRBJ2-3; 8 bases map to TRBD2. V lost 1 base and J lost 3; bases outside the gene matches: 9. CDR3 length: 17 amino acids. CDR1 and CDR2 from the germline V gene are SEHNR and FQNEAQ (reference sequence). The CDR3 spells CASSLGRYSGTTDTQYF. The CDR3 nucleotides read TGTGCCAGCAGCTTAGGCCGATATAGCGGGACAACAGATACGCAGTATTTT.

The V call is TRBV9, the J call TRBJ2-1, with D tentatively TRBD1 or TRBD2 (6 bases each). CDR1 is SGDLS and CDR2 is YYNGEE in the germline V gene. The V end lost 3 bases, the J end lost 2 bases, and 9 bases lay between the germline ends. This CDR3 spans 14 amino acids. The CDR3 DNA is TGTGCCAGCAGCGGGGGGGCAGCCTACAATGAGCAGTTCTTC. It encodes CASSGGAAYNEQFF.

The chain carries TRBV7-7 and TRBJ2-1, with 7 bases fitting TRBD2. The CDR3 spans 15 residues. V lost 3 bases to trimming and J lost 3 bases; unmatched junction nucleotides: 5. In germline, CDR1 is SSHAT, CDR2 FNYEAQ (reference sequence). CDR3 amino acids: CASSLELASYNEQFF. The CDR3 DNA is TGTGCCAGCAGCTTGGAACTAGCGAGCTACAATGAGCAGTTCTTC. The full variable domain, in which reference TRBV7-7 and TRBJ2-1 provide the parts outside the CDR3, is GAGVSQSPRYKVTKRGQDVTLRCDPISSHATLYWYQQALGQGPEFLTYFNYEAQPDKSGLPSDRFSAERPEGSISTLTIQRTEQRDSAMYRCASSLELASYNEQFFGPGTRLTVL.

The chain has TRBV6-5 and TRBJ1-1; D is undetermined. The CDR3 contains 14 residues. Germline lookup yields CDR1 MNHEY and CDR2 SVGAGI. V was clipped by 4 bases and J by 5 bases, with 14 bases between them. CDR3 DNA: TGTGCCAGCAGTTGGGCCCTGGGAGGGACTGAAGCTTTCTTT. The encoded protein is CASSWALGGTEAFF.

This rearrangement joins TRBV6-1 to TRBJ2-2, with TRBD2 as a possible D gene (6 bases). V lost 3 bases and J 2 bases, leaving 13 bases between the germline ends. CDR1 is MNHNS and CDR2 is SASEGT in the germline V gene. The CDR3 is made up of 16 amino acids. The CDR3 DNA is TGTGCCAGCAGTGACGAGGCGGGGCTTAACACCGGGGAGCTGTTTTTT. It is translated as CASSDEAGLNTGELFF.

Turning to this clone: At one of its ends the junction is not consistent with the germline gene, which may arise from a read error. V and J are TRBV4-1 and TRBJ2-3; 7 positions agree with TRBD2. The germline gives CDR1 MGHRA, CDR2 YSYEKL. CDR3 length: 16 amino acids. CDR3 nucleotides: TGCGCCAGCAGCGAAGATACTAGCGCCACCGCGGATACGCAGTATTTT. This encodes CASSEDTSATADTQYF.

CDR3 residues: CASRDHRGAGYEQYF. The CDR3 coding sequence is TGCGCCAGCAGAGATCATAGGGGGGCCGGCTACGAGCAGTACTTC. The chain carries TRBV5-1 and TRBJ2-7; D may match TRBD1 or TRBD2 (6 bases each). CDR3 length equals 15 residues. V was pared by 5 bases and J by 3 bases, with 18 bases between. Germline assignment: CDR1 SGHRS and CDR2 YFSETQ.

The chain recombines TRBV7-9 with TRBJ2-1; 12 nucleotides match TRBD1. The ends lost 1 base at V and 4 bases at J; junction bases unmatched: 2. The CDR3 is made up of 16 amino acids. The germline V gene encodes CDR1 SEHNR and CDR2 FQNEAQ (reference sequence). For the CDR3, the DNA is TGTGCCAGCAGCTTAGTGGGACAGGGGGCATACAATGAGCAGTTCTTC. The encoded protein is CASSLVGQGAYNEQFF.

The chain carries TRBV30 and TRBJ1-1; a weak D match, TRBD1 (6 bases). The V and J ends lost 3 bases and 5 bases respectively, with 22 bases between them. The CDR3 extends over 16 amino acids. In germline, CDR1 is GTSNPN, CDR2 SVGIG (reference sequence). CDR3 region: CAWRSLGGLSRTEAFF. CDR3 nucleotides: TGTGCCTGGAGATCCCTCGGGGGGCTGAGTAGAACTGAAGCTTTCTTT.

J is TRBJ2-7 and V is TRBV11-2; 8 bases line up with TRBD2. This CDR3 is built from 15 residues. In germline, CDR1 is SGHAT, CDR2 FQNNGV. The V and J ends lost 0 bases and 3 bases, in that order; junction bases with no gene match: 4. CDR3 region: CASSLDAAGGYEQYF. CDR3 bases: TGTGCCAGCAGCTTAGACGCGGCGGGAGGCTACGAGCAGTACTTC.

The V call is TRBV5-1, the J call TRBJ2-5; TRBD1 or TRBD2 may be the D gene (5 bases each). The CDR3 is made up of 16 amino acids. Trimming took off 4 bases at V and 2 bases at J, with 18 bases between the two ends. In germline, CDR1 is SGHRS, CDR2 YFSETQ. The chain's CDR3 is CASSTTGTQLQETQYF. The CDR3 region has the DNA TGCGCCAGCAGCACGACCGGGACGCAGCTTCAAGAGACCCAGTACTTC.

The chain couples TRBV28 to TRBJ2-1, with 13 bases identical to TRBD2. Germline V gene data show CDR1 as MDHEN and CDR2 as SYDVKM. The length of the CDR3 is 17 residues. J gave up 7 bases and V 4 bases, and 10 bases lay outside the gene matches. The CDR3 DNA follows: TGTGCCAGCAGTTCCGACATGAGGACTAGCGGGAGAAATGAGCAGTTCTTC. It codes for CASSSDMRTSGRNEQFF.

The CDR3 DNA reads as TGTGCCAGCAGCTTCGATAACACTGAAGCTTTCTTT. It yields the protein CASSFDNTEAFF. The gene calls are TRBV13 and TRBJ1-1; D not certain. Germline-derived CDR1 and CDR2 are PRHDT and FYEKMQ (reference sequence). There are 12 residues in the CDR3. The V and J ends lost 3 bases and 2 bases respectively, with 4 bases between them. Full variable domain (outside the CDR3, taken from reference TRBV13 and TRBJ1-1): AAGVIQSPRHLIKEKRETATLKCYPIPRHDTVYWYQQGPGQDPQFLISFYEKMQSDKGSIPDRFSAQQFSDYHSELNMSSLELGDSALYFCASSFDNTEAFFGQGTRLTVV.

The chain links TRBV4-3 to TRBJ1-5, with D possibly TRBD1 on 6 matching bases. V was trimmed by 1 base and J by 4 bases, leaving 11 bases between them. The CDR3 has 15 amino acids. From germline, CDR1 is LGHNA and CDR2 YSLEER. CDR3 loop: CASSQAPGANQPQHF. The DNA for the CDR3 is TGCGCCAGCAGCCAAGCCCCAGGGGCGAATCAGCCCCAGCATTTT.

For the CDR3, the DNA is TGTGCCAGCAGCGCCGGTCCTAGCGGGATCTACGAGCAGTACTTC. This encodes CASSAGPSGIYEQYF. This sequence joins TRBV9 and TRBJ2-7; TRBD2 matches at 9 bases. From germline, CDR1 is SGDLS and CDR2 YYNGEE. The CDR3 length is 15 residues. Trimming at V came to 3 bases and at J to 3 bases, leaving 7 bases not matched to a gene.

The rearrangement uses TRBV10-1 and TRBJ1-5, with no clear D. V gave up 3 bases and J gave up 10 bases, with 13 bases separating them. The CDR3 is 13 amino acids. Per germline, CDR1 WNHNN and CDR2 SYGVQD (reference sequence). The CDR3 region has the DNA TGCGCCAGCAGTGACCACAGCAGAGGCCCCCAGCATTTT. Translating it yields CASSDHSRGPQHF.

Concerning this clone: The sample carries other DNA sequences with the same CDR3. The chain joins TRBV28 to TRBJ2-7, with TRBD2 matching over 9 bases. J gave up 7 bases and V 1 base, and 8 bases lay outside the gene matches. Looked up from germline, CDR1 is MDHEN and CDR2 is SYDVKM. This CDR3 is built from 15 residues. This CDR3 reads CASSLLAGGPGEQYF. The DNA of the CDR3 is TGTGCCAGCAGTTTATTGGCGGGAGGGCCGGGGGAGCAGTACTTC. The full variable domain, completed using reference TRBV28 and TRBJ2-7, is DVKVTQSSRYLVKRTGEKVFLECVQDMDHENMFWYRQDPGLGLRLIYFSYDVKMKEKGDIPEGYSVSREKKERFSLILESASTNQTSMYLCASSLLAGGPGEQYFGPGTRLTVT.